This T cell receptor beta chain is from a study of human T cells and chemical hapten exposure. Concerning this clonotype: A junction boundary mismatches the germline segment, possibly from a read error.

Time point reported: patch test 1, 2 weeks after DPC sensitization. Treatment meaning: therapeutic diphenylcyclopropenone sensitization with weekly scalp DPC. TCRdb processed the RACE reads anew with MiXCR; each CDR3 protein has one entry. Altogether 150,000 to 200,000 distinct CDR3 sequences are present, more than 12% being singletons, with the ten largest covering about 1.7%. The CDR3 contains 15 residues. The germline gives CDR1 LGHNA, CDR2 YSLEER. The clonotype was recovered from a woman in her twenties or thirties with alopecia areata. Some clones in this sample may be carry-over from other donors' samples. The sequencing here drew on whole blood, taken in connection with sensitization to the hapten diphenylcyclopropenone (DPC). V and J are TRBV4-3 and TRBJ2-2; 8 bases align to TRBD1. CDR3: CASSQSQGATGELSF. DNA for the CDR3: TGCGCCAGCAGCCAAAGCCAGGGGGCCACCGGGGAGCTGTCTTTT.